The rows below give T cell receptor beta chains drawn from one sample of a study of blood T cell repertoires in COVID-19. Sequencing used immunoSEQ multiplex PCR; TCRdb keeps in-frame clones, though not all of them. This sample has 50,000 to 65,000 clones; around 81% occur once, and the top ten carry roughly 4.8%. The material sequenced was peripheral blood. These receptors all stem from a woman aged 60-75 years with acute or convalescent COVID-19. CDR3s leave out the opening cysteine and the closing phenylalanine or tryptophan.

J,V,CDR3
TRBJ1-3,TRBV18,ASSPPNGGGNTIY
TRBJ1-1,TRBV6-5,ASKRGRTWDTEAF
TRBJ1-6,TRBV11-1,ASSAQGENSPLH
TRBJ2-5,TRBV7-9,ASSLARGVKRAHQETQY
TRBJ2-3,TRBV30,AWSWGGGSSDTQY
TRBJ2-7,TRBV28,ASWGDSYEQY
TRBJ2-2,TRBV2,ASSRQVPETGELF
TRBJ1-5,TRBV6-1,ASSERNQPQH
TRBJ1-5,TRBV9,ASSVQGNSNQPQH
TRBJ2-5,TRBV29-1,SGARLAGGVPQETQY
TRBJ2-7,TRBV14,ASSISGDPYYEQY
TRBJ2-2,TRBV5-1,ASSRSNQGASTGELF
TRBJ2-3,TRBV7-9,ASSLVGSNTDTQY
TRBJ1-5,TRBV18,ASSPEAGPNQPQH
TRBJ1-3,TRBV5-1,ASSPSSGSGNTIY
TRBJ2-5,TRBV9,ASSVLGTSETQY
TRBJ2-2,TRBV10-3,AIRGAGGTGELF
TRBJ1-6,TRBV7-9,ASSLASGNSPLH
TRBJ2-7,TRBV5-1,ASSFQRSSYEQY
TRBJ1-4,TRBV5-8,ASSAQGARKLF
TRBJ2-1,TRBV24-1,ATSGWEGAVNEQF
TRBJ1-1,TRBV5-8,ASSFDRANTEAF
TRBJ2-3,TRBV6-5,ASAPPGTDTQY
TRBJ1-1,TRBV11-2,ASSSRGRATEAF
TRBJ2-2,TRBV4-2,ASSQGTSFAGPNTGELF
TRBJ1-5,TRBV2,ASSEGSSNQPQH
TRBJ2-1,TRBV20-1,SALRTRDIF
TRBJ1-2,TRBV28,ASSTLGQGRSAMGGYT
TRBJ1-3,TRBV28,ASSSFSGNTIY
TRBJ2-3,TRBV6-6,ASSYEIDTQY
TRBJ1-5,TRBV4-1,ASSQGPGTGGDPQH
TRBJ2-6,TRBV9,ASSVAGRISGANVLT
TRBJ2-5,TRBV6-5,ASRDRGQETQY
TRBJ1-1,TRBV6-5,ASSYIGARDNTEAF
TRBJ2-3,TRBV11-2,ASKGGAQGTDTQY
TRBJ1-2,TRBV3-1/TRBV3-2,ASSLDRSGYT
TRBJ1-6,TRBV19,ASSIKTDNSPLH
TRBJ2-1,TRBV4-1,ASSQAHPGGGSYNEQF
TRBJ2-3,TRBV19,ASSFQGEDTQY
TRBJ1-2,TRBV4-2,ASSQERTPQGAGGYT
TRBJ2-3,TRBV13,ASSDRGSESTDTQY
TRBJ1-4,TRBV6-2/TRBV6-3,ASSYGQLQNEKLF
TRBJ2-7,TRBV5-6,ASSFQDGTGPLSSYEQY
TRBJ2-3,TRBV9,ASSVGASGEGDTQY
TRBJ2-1,TRBV7-3,ASSLGLYNEQF
TRBJ2-7,TRBV29-1,SVGGLGAYEQY
TRBJ1-5,TRBV12-3/TRBV12-4,ASRGTGNQPQH
TRBJ2-7,TRBV15,ATSRGDTPYEQY
TRBJ2-1,TRBV12-5,ASGPLAGGPQF
TRBJ1-1,TRBV28,ASSSTGTGTPEAF
TRBJ2-7,TRBV5-1,ASSFSGGLNEQY
TRBJ1-5,TRBV15,ATSRARVQPQH
TRBJ2-2,TRBV2,ASSEGGPNHTGELF
TRBJ1-2,TRBV29-1,SAQGLWGYT
TRBJ2-4,TRBV19,ASSMGGGGKNIQY